A selection of T cell receptor beta chains follows, all from one sample in a study of radiotherapy plus CTLA-4 blockade in lung cancer. The protocol was immunoSEQ multiplex PCR, while the TCRdb copy is restricted to in-frame clones and leaves out a portion. This sample has under 90,000 clones; about two thirds occur once, and the top ten carry around 15%. Source: peripheral blood, taken from a patient treated with radiotherapy plus ipilimumab. Receptors were obtained from a human donor with non-small cell lung cancer that progressed on radiotherapy plus ipilimumab. The CDR3 runs from the conserved cysteine through the conserved F or W. The D gene is left open where the match is weak. Expanded clones are given a class, and other clones once, few, many or no size at all.

abundance	v_gene	d_gene	j_gene	CDR3aa	CDR3nt
NA	TRBV4-1	NA	TRBJ1-4	CASSQAGVADEKLFF	TGCGCCAGCAGCCAAGCGGGGGTGGCAGATGAAAAACTGTTTTTT
NA	TRBV2	NA	TRBJ1-6	CASSDQGNSPLHF	TGTGCCAGCAGTGACCAGGGGAATTCACCCCTCCACTTT
few	TRBV10-3	TRBD1	TRBJ1-2	CAISDGQGIYGYTF	TGTGCCATCAGTGACGGACAGGGGATCTATGGCTACACCTTC
few	TRBV5-1	NA	TRBJ1-2	CASSPGGAGYTF	TGCGCCAGCAGCCCCGGGGGGGCCGGCTACACCTTC
NA	TRBV15	TRBD2	TRBJ2-6	CATSRVGRGGAGANVLTF	TGTGCCACCAGCAGAGTCGGGAGGGGTGGCGCTGGGGCCAACGTCCTGACTTTC
NA	TRBV28	NA	TRBJ1-2	CASSSSRALHYMGYTF	TGTGCCAGCAGTTCCTCCCGCGCACTTCATTACATGGGCTACACCTTC
NA	TRBV30	TRBD1	TRBJ1-1	CAWRGQGNTEAFF	TGTGCCTGGCGTGGACAGGGTAACACTGAAGCTTTCTTT
once	TRBV9	NA	TRBJ2-2	CASSVRLQTGELFF	TGTGCCAGCAGCGTACGGCTACAGACCGGGGAGCTGTTTTTT
NA	TRBV2	TRBD1	TRBJ1-3	CASSETGVSGNTIYF	TGTGCCAGCAGTGAAACAGGGGTTTCAGGAAACACCATATATTTT
once	TRBV6-4	TRBD2	TRBJ2-1	CATAPTLAASEQFF	TGTGCCACAGCCCCAACACTAGCGGCGTCTGAGCAGTTCTTC
NA	TRBV6-5	NA	TRBJ1-4	CASSSRGEKLFF	TGTGCCAGCAGTAGCAGGGGAGAAAAACTGTTTTTT
few	TRBV28	NA	TRBJ2-5	CASRGAAGWETQYF	TGTGCCAGCAGGGGGGCAGCTGGGTGGGAGACCCAGTACTTC
once	TRBV4-3	TRBD2	TRBJ2-5	CASSQGDSGGEQETQYF	TGCGCCAGCAGCCAAGGCGATAGCGGGGGGGAACAAGAGACCCAGTACTTC
many	TRBV7-6	NA	TRBJ2-5	CASSLKGTQYF	TGTGCCAGCAGCTTAAAGGGGACCCAGTACTTC
NA	TRBV10-2	NA	TRBJ1-1	CASSEVARRTEAFF	TGCGCCAGCAGTGAGGTGGCCCGACGCACTGAAGCTTTCTTT
NA	TRBV29-1	TRBD1	TRBJ1-1	CSGNRGPEAFF	TGCAGCGGAAACAGGGGGCCTGAAGCTTTCTTT
NA	TRBV13	TRBD1	TRBJ1-1	CASSRSRGLTEAFF	TGTGCCAGCAGCCGGTCCAGGGGGCTAACTGAAGCTTTCTTT
NA	TRBV7-3	TRBD1	TRBJ2-1	CASSLRQGARNEQFF	TGTGCCAGCAGCTTACGACAGGGGGCCCGTAATGAGCAGTTCTTC
NA	TRBV27	NA	TRBJ1-1	CASLAMNTEAFF	TGTGCCAGCCTGGCTATGAACACTGAAGCTTTCTTT